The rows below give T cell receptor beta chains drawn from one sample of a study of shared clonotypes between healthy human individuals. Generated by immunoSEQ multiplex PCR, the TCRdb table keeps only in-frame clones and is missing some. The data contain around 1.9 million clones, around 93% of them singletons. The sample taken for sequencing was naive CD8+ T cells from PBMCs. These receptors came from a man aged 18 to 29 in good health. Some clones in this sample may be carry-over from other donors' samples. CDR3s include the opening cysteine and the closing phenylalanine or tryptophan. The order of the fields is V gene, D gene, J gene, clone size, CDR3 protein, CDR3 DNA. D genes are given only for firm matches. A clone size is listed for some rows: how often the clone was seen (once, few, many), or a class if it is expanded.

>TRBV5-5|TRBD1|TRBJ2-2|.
CASSITGTANTGELFF
TGTGCCAGCAGCATAACCGGGACAGCGAACACCGGGGAGCTGTTTTTT
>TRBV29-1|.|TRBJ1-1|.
CSVEKGTSEAFF
TGCAGCGTTGAAAAGGGGACATCTGAAGCTTTCTTT
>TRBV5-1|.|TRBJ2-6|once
CASSLDGASSGANVLTF
TGCGCCAGCAGCTTGGACGGAGCTAGCTCTGGGGCCAACGTCCTGACTTTC
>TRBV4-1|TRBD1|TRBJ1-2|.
CASSSPGQGTDGYTF
TGCGCCAGTTCCTCGCCGGGACAGGGAACCGATGGCTACACCTTC
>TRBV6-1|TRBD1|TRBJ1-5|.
CASSVGQGRSSNQPQHF
TGTGCCAGCAGTGTGGGACAGGGGAGGAGTAGCAATCAGCCCCAGCATTTT
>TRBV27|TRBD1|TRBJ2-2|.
CASRIIGRGPSTGELFF
TGTGCCAGCAGAATTATCGGCAGGGGGCCTTCCACCGGGGAGCTGTTTTTT
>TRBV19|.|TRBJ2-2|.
CASSIPDPAYTGELFF
TGTGCCAGTAGTATCCCGGACCCCGCATACACCGGGGAGCTGTTTTTT
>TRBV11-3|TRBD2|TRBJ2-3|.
CASSTWTSGRADTQYF
TGTGCCAGCAGCACATGGACTAGCGGGAGGGCAGATACGCAGTATTTT
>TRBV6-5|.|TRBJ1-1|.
CASSYFAGLSTEAFF
TGTGCCAGCAGTTACTTCGCAGGGTTGAGCACTGAAGCTTTCTTT
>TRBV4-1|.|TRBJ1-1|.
CASSPGALGTEAFF
TGCGCCAGCAGCCCGGGGGCGCTTGGCACTGAAGCTTTCTTT
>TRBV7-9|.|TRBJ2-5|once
CASSSYQETQYF
TGTGCCAGCAGCTCATATCAAGAGACCCAGTACTTC
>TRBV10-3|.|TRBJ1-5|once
CAISEEGGRNPPQHF
TGTGCCATCAGTGAGGAGGGTGGGCGAAATCCGCCCCAGCATTTT
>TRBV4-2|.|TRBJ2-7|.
CASSQDRGSGYEQYF
TGTGCCAGCAGCCAAGACAGGGGCTCCGGGTACGAGCAGTACTTC
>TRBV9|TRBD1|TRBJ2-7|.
CASSVAGTDYEQYF
TGTGCCAGCAGCGTAGCCGGGACAGACTACGAGCAGTACTTC
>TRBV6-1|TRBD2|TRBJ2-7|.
CASRLAGVPREQYF
TGTGCCAGTCGTTTGGCGGGAGTTCCGCGCGAGCAGTACTTC